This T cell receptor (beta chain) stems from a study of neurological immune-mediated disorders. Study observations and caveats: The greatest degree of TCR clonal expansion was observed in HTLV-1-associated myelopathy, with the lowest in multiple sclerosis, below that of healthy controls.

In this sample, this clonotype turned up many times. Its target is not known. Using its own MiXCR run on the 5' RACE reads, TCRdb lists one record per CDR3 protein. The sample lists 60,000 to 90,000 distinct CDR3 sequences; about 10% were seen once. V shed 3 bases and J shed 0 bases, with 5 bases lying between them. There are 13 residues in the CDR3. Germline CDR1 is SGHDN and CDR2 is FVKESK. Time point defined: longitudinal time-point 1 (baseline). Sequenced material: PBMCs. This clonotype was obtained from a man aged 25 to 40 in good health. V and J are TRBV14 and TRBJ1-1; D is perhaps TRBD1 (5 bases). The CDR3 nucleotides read TGTGCCAGCAGCCAGACAGTGAACACTGAAGCTTTCTTT. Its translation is CASSQTVNTEAFF. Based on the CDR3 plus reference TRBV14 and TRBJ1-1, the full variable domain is EAGVTQFPSHSVIEKGQTVTLRCDPISGHDNLYWYRRVMGKEIKFLLHFVKESKQDESGMPNNRFLAERTGGTYSTLKVQPAELEDSGVYFCASSQTVNTEAFFGQGTRLTVV.